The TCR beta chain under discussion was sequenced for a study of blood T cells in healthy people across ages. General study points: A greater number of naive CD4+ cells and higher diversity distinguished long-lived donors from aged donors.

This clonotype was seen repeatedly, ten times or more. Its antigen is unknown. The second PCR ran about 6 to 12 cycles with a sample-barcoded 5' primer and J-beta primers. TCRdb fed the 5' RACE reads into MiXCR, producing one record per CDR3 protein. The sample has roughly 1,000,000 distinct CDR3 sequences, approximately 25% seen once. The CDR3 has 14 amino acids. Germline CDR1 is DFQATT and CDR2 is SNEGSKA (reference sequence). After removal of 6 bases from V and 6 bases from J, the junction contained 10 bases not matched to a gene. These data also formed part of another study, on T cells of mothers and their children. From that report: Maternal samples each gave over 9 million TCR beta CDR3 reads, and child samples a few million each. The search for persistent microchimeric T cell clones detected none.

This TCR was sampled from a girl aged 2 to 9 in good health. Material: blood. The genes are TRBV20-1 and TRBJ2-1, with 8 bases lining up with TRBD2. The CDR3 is CSAYSVGGGNEQFF. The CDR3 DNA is TGCAGTGCCTACAGCGTCGGGGGGGGCAATGAGCAGTTCTTC.